This T cell receptor (beta chain) comes out of a study of cytomegalovirus exposure and HLA in healthy donors. Study summary: From HLA-typed donors, an early data release held about 92 million unique TCRs.

Study-level results: Researchers left out some V segments, among them TRBV6-2 and TRBV6-3, as indistinguishable.

With 60 Vbeta and 13 Jbeta primers, the PCR was carried out. Assay: immunoSEQ multiplex PCR; the TCRdb copy retains only in-frame clones and omits some. The sample yields about 280,000 clones, approximately 90% seen once. Note on this clone: What it binds is not known.

Germline assignment: CDR1 LGHNT and CDR2 FRNRAP. The CDR3 is 12 amino acids. Unmatched junction bases numbered 3, after V lost 6 bases and J lost 6 bases. Healthy bone marrow donors made up the donors. J is TRBJ2-3 and V is TRBV12-5; the match to TRBD1 covers 7 bases. The sample was PBMCs. The receptor was isolated from a woman under 30 in good health and CMV-seronegative. DNA of the CDR3: TGTGCTAGTGGGACAGGGTTCGATACGCAGTATTTT. It specifies CASGTGFDTQYF.